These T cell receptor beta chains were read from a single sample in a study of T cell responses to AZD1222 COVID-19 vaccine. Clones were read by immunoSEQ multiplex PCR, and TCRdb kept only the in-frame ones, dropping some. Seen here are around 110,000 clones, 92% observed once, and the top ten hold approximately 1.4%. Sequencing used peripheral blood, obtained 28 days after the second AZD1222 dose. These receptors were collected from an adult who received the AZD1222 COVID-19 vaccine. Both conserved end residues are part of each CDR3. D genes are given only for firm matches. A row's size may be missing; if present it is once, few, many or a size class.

CDR3: CASSPNRDTGNTIYF; DNA: TGTGCCAGCAGCCCGAACAGGGACACTGGAAACACCATATATTTT; V: TRBV5-4; D: NA; size: NA; J: TRBJ1-3
CDR3: CASSPRQIQETQYF; DNA: TGTGCCAGCAGCCCCAGACAGATCCAAGAGACCCAGTACTTC; V: TRBV11-2; D: NA; size: NA; J: TRBJ2-5
CDR3: CASSATGGETEAFF; DNA: TGTGCCAGCAGTGCGACAGGGGGTGAAACTGAAGCTTTCTTT; V: TRBV2; D: TRBD1; size: NA; J: TRBJ1-1
CDR3: CASSKRREDRGRGQPQHF; DNA: TGTGCCAGCAGCAAAAGAAGGGAGGACAGGGGAAGAGGTCAGCCCCAGCATTTT; V: TRBV21-1; D: NA; size: NA; J: TRBJ1-5
CDR3: CASSAGGFNEKLFF; DNA: TGTGCCAGCAGCGCAGGGGGTTTTAATGAAAAACTGTTTTTT; V: TRBV9; D: TRBD1; size: NA; J: TRBJ1-4
CDR3: CASSQDSASPGELFF; DNA: TGTGCCAGCAGCCAAGATTCGGCTAGCCCCGGGGAGCTGTTTTTT; V: TRBV4-2; D: NA; size: NA; J: TRBJ2-2
CDR3: CASSLGGRRYGYTF; DNA: TGTGCCAGCAGCTTGGGGGGGAGACGCTATGGCTACACCTTC; V: TRBV5-6; D: NA; size: NA; J: TRBJ1-2
CDR3: CAISESGGGPLIAEAFF; DNA: TGTGCCATCAGTGAGTCGGGGGGGGGCCCACTCATCGCTGAAGCTTTCTTT; V: TRBV10-3; D: NA; size: NA; J: TRBJ1-1
CDR3: CASSSRDTGELFF; DNA: TGTGCCAGCAGTTCAAGAGACACCGGGGAGCTGTTTTTT; V: TRBV6-6; D: NA; size: once; J: TRBJ2-2
CDR3: CASSREVNTEAFF; DNA: TGTGCCAGCTCACGTGAGGTGAACACTGAAGCTTTCTTT; V: TRBV18; D: NA; size: NA; J: TRBJ1-1
CDR3: CASSFGGGPTYEQYF; DNA: TGCGCCAGCAGCTTTGGGGGAGGGCCCACCTACGAGCAGTACTTC; V: TRBV5-1; D: TRBD2; size: NA; J: TRBJ2-7
CDR3: CASSVGPGSNTEAFF; DNA: TGTGCCAGCAGCGTAGGGCCGGGCTCGAACACTGAAGCTTTCTTT; V: TRBV9; D: NA; size: NA; J: TRBJ1-1
CDR3: CASSSPGTNTEAFF; DNA: TGTGCCAGCAGTTCCCCAGGGACCAACACTGAAGCTTTCTTT; V: TRBV27; D: NA; size: NA; J: TRBJ1-1
CDR3: CASSLQGAVETQYF; DNA: TGTGCCAGCAGTTTACAGGGGGCAGTGGAGACCCAGTACTTC; V: TRBV11-2; D: TRBD1; size: NA; J: TRBJ2-5
CDR3: CASSSLAGGHYEQYF; DNA: TGTGCCAGCAGTTCCTTAGCGGGAGGGCACTACGAGCAGTACTTC; V: TRBV28; D: TRBD2; size: NA; J: TRBJ2-7
CDR3: CASSPGTDDGYTF; DNA: TGTGCCAGCTCACCAGGGACAGATGATGGCTACACCTTC; V: TRBV18; D: TRBD1; size: few; J: TRBJ1-2
CDR3: CASSAGTSVFLYF; DNA: TGCGCCAGCAGCGCCGGGACTAGCGTTTTCTTGTACTTC; V: TRBV10-1; D: TRBD2; size: NA; J: TRBJ2-7
CDR3: CASSFLAGEPNEQFF; DNA: TGTGCCAGCAGTTTCCTCGCGGGAGAACCCAATGAGCAGTTCTTC; V: TRBV28; D: TRBD2; size: once; J: TRBJ2-1
CDR3: CASSSSGRGSEQYF; DNA: TGCGCCAGCAGCTCTAGCGGGAGAGGAAGCGAGCAGTACTTC; V: TRBV10-2; D: TRBD2; size: NA; J: TRBJ2-7
CDR3: CASSIIILTGELFF; DNA: TGTGCCAGTAGTATAATAATCCTCACCGGGGAGCTGTTTTTT; V: TRBV19; D: NA; size: NA; J: TRBJ2-2
CDR3: CASSLALSGGGYTF; DNA: TGTGCCAGCAGCTTGGCCTTGTCAGGGGGAGGCTACACCTTC; V: TRBV5-6; D: TRBD1; size: once; J: TRBJ1-2
CDR3: CASSPPGHLNEKLFF; DNA: TGCGCCAGCAGCCCTCCGGGACACCTTAATGAAAAACTGTTTTTT; V: TRBV5-1; D: NA; size: NA; J: TRBJ1-4
CDR3: CASSLDTGAEGGYTF; DNA: TGCGCCAGCAGCTTGGATACAGGGGCAGAGGGTGGCTACACCTTC; V: TRBV5-1; D: TRBD1; size: NA; J: TRBJ1-2
CDR3: CASSPDYNYNEQFF; DNA: TGTGCCAGCAGCCCCGACTACAATTACAATGAGCAGTTCTTC; V: TRBV7-7; D: NA; size: NA; J: TRBJ2-1
CDR3: CASSRSGYSYEQYF; DNA: TGTGCCAGCAGCCGCTCCGGCTACTCCTACGAGCAGTACTTC; V: TRBV5-7; D: NA; size: NA; J: TRBJ2-7
CDR3: CAALHSPLRPASMSSSPLHF; DNA: TGTGCCGCCCTACACAGTCCTCTCCGCCCCGCGTCTATGTCCTCCTCACCCCTCCACTTT; V: TRBV24-1; D: NA; size: NA; J: TRBJ1-6
CDR3: CASSYSRGGFGGELFF; DNA: TGTGCCAGCAGTTACTCCCGGGGAGGGTTTGGCGGGGAGCTGTTTTTT; V: TRBV6-5; D: TRBD2; size: few; J: TRBJ2-2
CDR3: CASSSPPGQGNGYTF; DNA: TGTGCCAGCAGTTCCCCGCCGGGACAGGGTAACGGCTACACCTTC; V: TRBV28; D: TRBD1; size: NA; J: TRBJ1-2
CDR3: CASSLGLYNEQFF; DNA: TGTGCCAGCAGCTTAGGACTCTACAATGAGCAGTTCTTC; V: TRBV7-9; D: NA; size: NA; J: TRBJ2-1
CDR3: CASKLTGDFTEAFF; DNA: TGTGCCAGCAAACTTACAGGGGACTTCACTGAAGCTTTCTTT; V: TRBV6-5; D: TRBD1; size: NA; J: TRBJ1-1
CDR3: CSASNGNEQYF; DNA: TGCAGTGCTAGTAACGGGAACGAGCAGTACTTC; V: TRBV20-1; D: NA; size: NA; J: TRBJ2-7
CDR3: CASSELGPGHTEAFF; DNA: TGTGCCAGCAGCGAGTTGGGGCCCGGGCACACTGAAGCTTTCTTT; V: TRBV9; D: NA; size: NA; J: TRBJ1-1
CDR3: CASSLDRAGQPQHF; DNA: TGCGCCAGCAGCTTGGACAGGGCGGGTCAGCCCCAGCATTTT; V: TRBV5-1; D: NA; size: NA; J: TRBJ1-5
CDR3: CASSGYNEQFF; DNA: TGTGCCAGCAGTGGTTACAATGAGCAGTTCTTC; V: TRBV27; D: NA; size: NA; J: TRBJ2-1
CDR3: CASSPQGTNEKLFF; DNA: TGTGCCAGCAGCCCGCAGGGGACTAATGAAAAACTGTTTTTT; V: TRBV7-9; D: NA; size: NA; J: TRBJ1-4